The 28 T cell receptor beta chains below all came from one sample that was sequenced in a study of cytomegalovirus exposure and HLA in healthy donors. Primers: 60 Vbeta forward and 13 Jbeta reverse. Sequencing used immunoSEQ multiplex PCR; TCRdb keeps in-frame clones, though not all of them. Here the sample spans under 150,000 clones, around 80% being singletons. The specimen sequenced was PBMCs. These receptors all stem from a young man in good health and CMV-seropositive.

V gene TRBV14 combines with J gene TRBJ2-1; 9 positions agree with TRBD2. The CDR3 has 14 amino acids. Germline-derived CDR1 and CDR2 are SGHDN and FVKESK. V shed 3 bases, J shed 7 bases, and the junction held 4 bases outside the gene matches. The CDR3 sequence is CASSHGLARNEQFF. CDR3 DNA sequence: TGTGCCAGCAGCCATGGACTAGCGAGGAATGAGCAGTTCTTC.

About this clone itself: The junction and the germline gene differ at one end; a read error may be behind it. This sequence joins TRBV27 and TRBJ1-6; 7 bases are shared with TRBD1. The CDR3 loop spans 18 amino acids. The germline V gene has CDR1 MNHEY and CDR2 SMNVEV (reference sequence). The CDR3 DNA reads as TGTGCCAGCAGTTTGGGTTCTAGGGGGACAGCCTACAATTCACCCCTCCACTTT. Amino acids: CASSLGSRGTAYNSPLHF.

The genes are TRBV7-2 and TRBJ2-4; TRBD2 agrees at 8 bases. J lost 0 bases, V lost 2 bases, and 3 bases had no gene match. The CDR3 spans 16 residues. Germline V gene data show CDR1 as SGHTA and CDR2 as FQGNSA. CDR3 nucleotides: TGTGCCAGCAGCTTACAACTAGCGGTAGCCAAAAACATTCAGTACTTC. Residues: CASSLQLAVAKNIQYF.

This sequence joins TRBV27 and TRBJ1-2; 9 nucleotides match TRBD1. The V gene's germline CDR1 is MNHEY and CDR2 SMNVEV (reference sequence). V gave up 5 bases and J gave up 7 bases; unmatched junction bases: 8. This CDR3 is 14 amino acids long. The CDR3 nucleotides are TGTGCCAGCAGTCCAGGGACAGGGTCGGGTGGCTACACCTTC. As protein: CASSPGTGSGGYTF.

This clone came up once. J is TRBJ2-7 and V is TRBV7-2; TRBD1 agrees at 9 bases. The V gene end was trimmed by 2 bases and the J gene end by 6 bases; junction bases not matched to a gene: 2. There are 13 residues in the CDR3. The germline V gene has CDR1 SGHTA and CDR2 FQGNSA. The CDR3 reads CASSLTGGLEQYF. The CDR3 region has the DNA TGTGCCAGCAGCTTAACAGGGGGCCTCGAGCAGTACTTC.

The rearrangement links TRBV25-1 to TRBJ1-4; D not resolved. The CDR3 is 15 residues long. CDR1 is MGHDK and CDR2 is SYGVNS in the germline V gene. The V and J ends lost 8 bases and 3 bases respectively, with 16 bases between them. The CDR3 sequence is CASASLGAANEKLFF. CDR3 nucleotide sequence: TGTGCCAGCGCATCTCTAGGAGCGGCTAATGAAAAACTGTTTTTT.

The chain combines TRBV19 with TRBJ1-1; D is undetermined. The CDR3 has 14 amino acids. The V gene's germline CDR1 is LNHDA and CDR2 SQIVND (reference sequence). Trimming pared 4 bases from V and 4 bases from J, leaving 13 bases between. DNA for the CDR3: TGTGCCAGTAGTACAACTGGGAGGTCCACTGAAGCTTTCTTT. This gives the protein CASSTTGRSTEAFF.

This clone was seen more than once but under ten times. The chain carries TRBV18 and TRBJ2-7, with 7 bases matching TRBD2. The CDR3 runs 14 residues. Germline V gene lookup returns CDR1 KGHSH and CDR2 LQKENI. The ends lost 1 base at V and 2 bases at J; junction bases unmatched: 2. CDR3 nucleotides: TGTGCCAGCTCACCACGGCGGGGGACCTACGAGCAGTACTTC. Translated: CASSPRRGTYEQYF.

The chain employs TRBV6-1 and TRBJ2-5; 9 bases fit TRBD2. Germline assignment: CDR1 MNHNS and CDR2 SASEGT. Trimming took 3 bases from V and 1 from J; bases not matched to a gene: 3. CDR3 length: 15 residues. The CDR3 sequence: CASSDGGGAQETQYF. Here the CDR3 DNA reads TGTGCCAGCAGTGATGGCGGGGGGGCCCAAGAGACCCAGTACTTC.

This clone has just one count. At the DNA level, this CDR3 is encoded by other sequences in the same sample as well. The V gene is TRBV27, the J gene TRBJ2-3, with TRBD1 matching over 10 bases. Trimming removed 6 bases from V and 0 bases from J; junction bases left unmatched: 9. The germline V gene encodes CDR1 MNHEY and CDR2 SMNVEV (reference sequence). This CDR3 has 17 residues. This CDR3 reads CASRRRTGGASTDTQYF. The CDR3 region has the DNA TGTGCCAGCAGGCGTAGGACAGGGGGTGCTAGCACAGATACGCAGTATTTT.

A note on this clone: Germline is not matched at one junction end, which may reflect a read error. The chain combines TRBV29-1 with TRBJ2-4; 10 nucleotides match TRBD1. CDR3 length: 19 residues. The V gene's germline CDR1 is SQVTM and CDR2 ANQGSEA. The CDR3 nucleotides are TGCAGCGTTGGAACCCGAGCCCCTCGGGACAGGGGTGCCAAAAACAGTCAGTACTTC. Translation: CSVGTRAPRDRGAKNSQYF.

The chain couples TRBV5-1 to TRBJ1-2; 8 bases fit TRBD1. V trimming: 0 bases; J trimming: 6 bases; junction bases outside the gene matches: 10. From germline, CDR1 is SGHRS and CDR2 YFSETQ. The CDR3 has 16 residues. CDR3 loop: CASSLVGQDERHGYTF. The CDR3 coding sequence is TGCGCCAGCAGCTTGGTGGGACAGGACGAGCGACATGGCTACACCTTC.

In this sample, this clone turned up a few times. The chain couples TRBV4-3 to TRBJ1-4, with unresolved D. The CDR3 extends over 15 amino acids. Germline V CDR1 and CDR2: LGHNA, YSLEER. The germline V and J ends were trimmed by 5 bases and 6 bases, with 16 bases remaining between them. CDR3: CASSKSGGAYEKLFF. The DNA for the CDR3 is TGCGCCAGCAGCAAAAGCGGCGGTGCGTATGAAAAACTGTTTTTT.

The chain recombines TRBV12-2 with TRBJ1-1; the table names TRBD1, a call not compared with the DNA. TRBV12-2 is listed as a pseudogene. The CDR3 runs 15 residues. CDR3 amino acids: CASRFLGRGYPEAFF. CDR3 DNA: TGTGCAAGTCGCTTTTTGGGCAGGGGGTATCCTGAAGCTTTCTTT.

In its sample, this clone was seen a few times. This chain connects TRBV2 to TRBJ2-3; TRBD1 might be the D (5 bases). The CDR3 spans 16 residues. CDR1 and CDR2 from the germline V gene are SNHLY and FYNNEI. Trimming removed 3 bases from V and 0 bases from J, with 13 bases in between. Here the CDR3 reads CASSDQGSRSTDTQYF. The CDR3 nucleotides are TGTGCCAGCAGTGACCAGGGTAGCAGGAGCACAGATACGCAGTATTTT.

The chain carries TRBV27 and TRBJ1-1; possibly TRBD1 for D (6 bases). This CDR3 has 15 amino acids. Between the trimmed V and J ends, which lost 8 bases and 1 base, there was a span of 17 bases. The germline gives CDR1 MNHEY, CDR2 SMNVEV (reference sequence). CDR3 sequence reads: CASSGRPTGNTEAFF. In DNA form, the CDR3 reads TGTGCCAGCTCTGGACGACCGACAGGGAACACTGAAGCTTTCTTT.

The gene calls are TRBV19 and TRBJ1-5; TRBD1 matches 8 bases. The CDR3 covers 16 residues. Germline CDR1 LNHDA, CDR2 SQIVND (reference sequence). J lost 4 bases, V lost 3 bases, and 8 bases had no gene match. CDR3 in DNA: TGTGCCAGTAGTATCCTTCAGGGGGCTAGAAATCAGCCCCAGCATTTT. This gives the protein CASSILQGARNQPQHF. Drawing the rest from reference TRBV19 and TRBJ1-5, the complete variable domain is DGGITQSPKYLFRKEGQNVTLSCEQNLNHDAMYWYRQDPGQGLRLIYYSQIVNDFQKGDIAEGYSVSREKKESFPLTVTSAQKNPTAFYLCASSILQGARNQPQHFGDGTRLSIL.

The gene calls are TRBV7-9 and TRBJ1-1; 9 bases are a match to TRBD1. V lost 6 bases, J lost 0 bases, and 5 bases stayed unmatched. The V gene's germline CDR1 is SEHNR and CDR2 FQNEAQ (reference sequence). There are 15 residues in the CDR3. This CDR3 reads CASRPRTGVNTEAFF. In nucleotides, the CDR3 is TGTGCCAGCAGGCCCAGGACAGGGGTGAACACTGAAGCTTTCTTT.

This clone was seen only a few times. A junction boundary mismatches the germline segment, possibly from a read error. V usage is TRBV15 and J usage is TRBJ2-6; TRBD1 aligns across 7 bases. Germline V gene data show CDR1 as LNHNV and CDR2 as YYDKDF (reference sequence). The CDR3 loop spans 15 amino acids. The CDR3 protein is CATTQGESGANGLTF. Written as DNA, the CDR3 is TGTGCCACCACCCAGGGGGAGTCTGGGGCCAACGGCCTGACTTTC.

The rearrangement links TRBV28 to TRBJ2-7; D ambiguous. The CDR3 has 12 amino acids. CDR1 is MDHEN, CDR2 SYDVKM, per germline. V dropped 5 bases and J dropped 2 bases, with 7 bases sitting between them. The CDR3 reads CASSLSAYEQYF. The CDR3 DNA follows: TGTGCCAGCAGTCTCTCCGCCTACGAGCAGTACTTC.

The chain carries TRBV2 and TRBJ2-3; D gene unclear. This CDR3 has 16 residues. V lost 3 bases and J lost 2, with 15 bases in between. Germline loops: CDR1 SNHLY, CDR2 FYNNEI. The CDR3 DNA follows: TGTGCCAGCAGTGACCTCTACGACATCCCCACAGATACGCAGTATTTT. This sequence encodes CASSDLYDIPTDTQYF.

The rearrangement joins TRBV11-2 to TRBJ1-2, with TRBD1 as a possible D gene (5 bases). The V gene lost 5 bases and the J gene lost 0 bases, with 16 bases spanning the gap. The germline V gene has CDR1 SGHAT and CDR2 FQNNGV. The CDR3 extends over 16 amino acids. CDR3 region: CASSVLSGGTNYGYTF. CDR3 coding DNA: TGTGCCAGCAGCGTGCTATCCGGGGGTACTAACTATGGCTACACCTTC.

The chain couples TRBV7-9 to TRBJ1-3, with unresolved D. The CDR3 has 17 residues. Germline V gives CDR1 SEHNR, CDR2 FQNEAQ (reference sequence). Trimming cost V 0 bases and J 4 bases, with 16 bases left between them. The CDR3 DNA is TGTGCCAGCAGCTTAGCGAGCGGATTCGTGAAGGGAAACACCATATATTTT. Translated: CASSLASGFVKGNTIYF.

The chain combines TRBV9 with TRBJ2-7, with a possible D match to TRBD2 (6 bases). The germline CDR1 and CDR2 sequences are SGDLS and YYNGEE. V shed 4 bases and J shed 4 bases, with 9 bases lying between them. CDR3 length equals 12 residues. The CDR3 here is CASSPGGYEQYF. CDR3 in DNA: TGTGCCAGCAGCCCCGGGGGTTACGAGCAGTACTTC.

V is TRBV19 and J is TRBJ2-7, with D perhaps TRBD1 (5 bases). Trimming removed 2 bases at V and 2 bases at J, with 13 bases between. The CDR3 is made up of 15 amino acids. Germline loops: CDR1 LNHDA, CDR2 SQIVND (reference sequence). The CDR3 sequence is CASSIIPSRAYEQYF. The CDR3 nucleotides are TGTGCCAGTAGTATAATCCCGTCCAGGGCCTACGAGCAGTACTTC.

The chain employs TRBV30 and TRBJ1-5; D ambiguous. The germline gives CDR1 GTSNPN, CDR2 SVGIG (reference sequence). V was shortened by 2 bases and J by 6 bases, with 11 bases between the two germline ends. The CDR3 contains 13 residues. Written as DNA, the CDR3 is TGTGCCTGGAGTAAAGGCAGGCTTCAGCCCCAGCATTTT. Protein: CAWSKGRLQPQHF. The complete variable domain, with remaining parts taken from reference TRBV30 and TRBJ1-5, reads SQTIHQWPATLVQPVGSPLSLECTVEGTSNPNLYWYRQAAGRGLQLLFYSVGIGQISSEVPQNLSASRPQDRQFILSSKKLLLSDSGFYLCAWSKGRLQPQHFGDGTRLSIL.

The chain employs TRBV13 and TRBJ2-7; TRBD2 aligns across 16 bases. Germline CDR1 is PRHDT and CDR2 is FYEKMQ (reference sequence). The CDR3 consists of 15 residues. The ends lost 3 bases at V and 6 bases at J; junction bases unmatched: 2. The CDR3 loop reads CASSFGTSGRAEQYF. The CDR3 bases are TGTGCCAGCAGCTTCGGGACTAGCGGGAGGGCCGAGCAGTACTTC.

This chain joins TRBV28 and TRBJ1-1; 7 bases are a match to TRBD1. Germline CDR1 MDHEN, CDR2 SYDVKM. The CDR3 runs to 16 residues. With V trimmed by 6 bases and J by 0 bases, 10 bases remained unmatched. The CDR3, as DNA: TGTGCCAGCAGCCTCCCCCCGGACAGGTTGAACACTGAAGCTTTCTTT. Its translation is CASSLPPDRLNTEAFF.